What follows is one TCR beta chain and its context. A single record per CDR3 protein comes from TCRdb applying MiXCR to the RT-PCR reads. The sample includes about 680,000 distinct CDR3 sequences, 14% of them seen just once. CDR3 size: 16 residues. The V and J ends lost 5 bases and 2 bases respectively, with 16 bases between them. Germline CDR1 and CDR2: MNHEY and SVGEGT. The clonotype comes from a female donor in good health, serving as a healthy control. The J gene is TRBJ2-1, the V gene TRBV6-2 or TRBV6-3; D perhaps matches TRBD2 (6 bases). The sequenced material came from memory CD4+ T cells from blood. The CDR3 region has the DNA TGTGCCAGCAGTCCCCTAACGGGAGCCCCCTACAATGAGCAGTTCTTC. It yields the protein CASSPLTGAPYNEQFF.